These T cell receptor beta chains were read from a single sample in a study of blood T cell repertoires in COVID-19. Data came from immunoSEQ multiplex PCR; TCRdb stores just in-frame clones and leaves some out. Altogether a few hundred thousand clones are present, 85% to 90% being singletons, with the ten largest covering roughly 3%. Sequencing input: peripheral blood. These receptors were collected from a man aged 55 to 70 with acute or convalescent COVID-19. The CDR3 runs from the conserved cysteine through the conserved F or W. The D gene is left open where the match is weak. The size entry is marked missing in some rows and otherwise reads once, few, many or a size class.

D gene	clone size	V gene	J gene	CDR3 DNA	CDR3 protein
TRBD1	-	TRBV29-1	TRBJ2-7	TGCAGCGTCATAACGGGACAGGGGACCTACGAGCAGTACTTC	CSVITGQGTYEQYF
TRBD2	-	TRBV6-2/TRBV6-3	TRBJ2-3	TGTGCCAGCAGTTACGGCGCTAGCGGGGTCGCAGATACGCAGTATTTT	CASSYGASGVADTQYF
-	-	TRBV5-5	TRBJ1-6	TGTGCCAGCAGCTTGGGAACAGGGTGGACACCCCTCCACTTT	CASSLGTGWTPLHF
-	-	TRBV15	TRBJ2-7	TGTGCCACCAGCAGAGATCGAGGGATCTCCTACGAGCAGTACTTC	CATSRDRGISYEQYF
-	few	TRBV30	TRBJ1-5	TGTGCCTGGGGAGACGGACTAATTCGAAGTGGCAATCAGCCCCAGCATTTT	CAWGDGLIRSGNQPQHF
TRBD1	-	TRBV19	TRBJ1-5	TGTGCCAGTAGTATCCCTAACCACAGGGGGTCCGATCAGCCCCAGCATTTT	CASSIPNHRGSDQPQHF
TRBD1	-	TRBV6-5	TRBJ1-1	TGTGCCAGCAGTCACCGAACAGGGGTGAACACTGAAGCTTTCTTT	CASSHRTGVNTEAFF
-	-	TRBV28	TRBJ2-2	TGTGCCAGCAGTTTAAGAACGGGGTCGAACACCGGGGAGCTGTTTTTT	CASSLRTGSNTGELFF
-	-	TRBV5-1	TRBJ1-2	TGCGCCAGCAGCACGACGGCGGACTATGGCTACACCTTC	CASSTTADYGYTF
-	once	TRBV25-1	TRBJ1-1	TGTGCCAGCAGTGAATCCAGGGACTTCGGGGTAGCTTTCTTT	CASSESRDFGVAFF
-	-	TRBV2	TRBJ1-6	TGTGCCAGCAGCCAGAATAATTCACCCCTCCACTTT	CASSQNNSPLHF
-	-	TRBV6-2/TRBV6-3	TRBJ2-5	TGTGCCAGCAGTGGAGCCCAGGGGAGGGCTAGGGAAGAGACCCAGTACTTC	CASSGAQGRAREETQYF
-	-	TRBV2	TRBJ1-6	TGTGCCAGCACCCCCGTGGGGGGTAGGGGAAACTATAATTCACCCCTCCACTTT	CASTPVGGRGNYNSPLHF
TRBD2	-	TRBV7-2	TRBJ2-3	TGTGCCAGCAGCTTTAGCGGGGGAGGCGGAGATACGCAGTATTTT	CASSFSGGGGDTQYF
TRBD2	-	TRBV7-2	TRBJ2-5	TGTGCCAGCTCCACCGGGGGGGCGAGGCAGACCCAGTACTTC	CASSTGGARQTQYF
-	-	TRBV18	TRBJ2-5	TGTGCCAGCTCACAGGACAGCAGCCAAGAGACCCAGTACTTC	CASSQDSSQETQYF
TRBD1	-	TRBV7-9	TRBJ2-2	TGTGCCAGCAGCCTCCGGGACAGGGGTGGTTCCGGGGAGCTGTTTTTT	CASSLRDRGGSGELFF
-	once	TRBV5-1	TRBJ1-1	TGCGCCAGCAGCTCCAGGGGTACTGAAGCTTTCTTT	CASSSRGTEAFF
TRBD2	-	TRBV10-3	TRBJ2-1	TGTGCCATCAGTGAGCGGGGGGGCTCCTACAATGAGCAGTTCTTC	CAISERGGSYNEQFF
-	few	TRBV9	TRBJ1-6	TGTGCCAGCAGCCCCTACAGGGACCCCGCCCGTATGTCACCCCTCCACTTT	CASSPYRDPARMSPLHF
TRBD1	-	TRBV2	TRBJ1-3	TGTGCCAGCAGTCTGGACAGGGCTGGAAACACCATATATTTT	CASSLDRAGNTIYF
-	-	TRBV6-5	TRBJ2-7	TGTGCCAGCAGTAAGAGTAGCGGAACTAAGTACTTC	CASSKSSGTKYF
TRBD2	-	TRBV6-4	TRBJ2-3	TGTGCCAGCAGCTCCGGGGGGGCTGGAAATACGCAGTATTTT	CASSSGGAGNTQYF
TRBD1	few	TRBV2	TRBJ1-2	TGTGCCACCTACAGGGGCTATGGCTACACCTTC	CATYRGYGYTF
-	once	TRBV29-1	TRBJ2-7	TGCAGCGTTGTCCAACAGGGCCTCGAGCAGTACTTC	CSVVQQGLEQYF
TRBD1	-	TRBV5-8	TRBJ2-3	TGTGCCAGCAGCCTTCGGCCCGGGACAGGGAGCACAGATACGCAGTATTTT	CASSLRPGTGSTDTQYF
-	-	TRBV2	TRBJ2-3	TGTGCCAGCAGTGGGACAGCGCGCACAGATACGCAGTATTTT	CASSGTARTDTQYF
-	-	TRBV28	TRBJ1-6	TGTGCCAGCAGTTTAACGGCAGGGTCATTCTATAATTCACCCCTCCACTTT	CASSLTAGSFYNSPLHF
TRBD1	once	TRBV5-4	TRBJ1-4	TGTGCCAGCAGCCCGGGAACAGGGGAGCGTAATGAAAAACTGTTTTTT	CASSPGTGERNEKLFF
-	few	TRBV19	TRBJ2-7	TGTGCCAGTAGTATTCAACAGGGGAGGAACGAGCAGTACTTC	CASSIQQGRNEQYF
-	-	TRBV7-6	TRBJ1-1	TGTGCCAGCAGCACCATCGACAGTAAACACTTCCCCACCGTCCGAAACACTGAAGCTTTCTTT	CASSTIDSKHFPTVRNTEAFF
-	-	TRBV5-4	TRBJ2-5	TGTGCCAGCAGCCCGCCGGGAAACCAAGAGACCCAGTACTTC	CASSPPGNQETQYF
TRBD1	-	TRBV9	TRBJ2-2	TGTGCCAGCAGCGTAGGGCGACAGGGCACCGGGGAGCTGTTTTTT	CASSVGRQGTGELFF
TRBD1	once	TRBV6-2/TRBV6-3	TRBJ1-1	TGTGCCAGCAGTTACGGGACAGGGGTAAACACTGAAGCTTTCTTT	CASSYGTGVNTEAFF
-	-	TRBV19	TRBJ1-1	TGTGCCAGTAGTATAGCCGAGGGTACCACTGAAGCTTTCTTT	CASSIAEGTTEAFF
TRBD2	few	TRBV14	TRBJ2-3	TGTGCCAGCAGCCGACTAGCGGGGGGTCTTACAAGCACAGATACGCAGTATTTT	CASSRLAGGLTSTDTQYF
-	-	TRBV3-1/TRBV3-2	TRBJ1-6	TGTGCCAGCAGCCAAGGGGGCCGATATAATTCACCCCTCCACTTT	CASSQGGRYNSPLHF
-	-	TRBV2	TRBJ2-7	TGTGCCAGCAACTCAGGGGGGAACTACGAGCAGTACTTC	CASNSGGNYEQYF
TRBD1	-	TRBV27	TRBJ2-7	TGTGCCAGCAGTTTAGAGACAGGGGTGAGCGAGCAGTACTTC	CASSLETGVSEQYF
TRBD1	-	TRBV6-5	TRBJ1-1	TGTGCCAGCAGTACCCGGACAGGGGGGGAGAAAGCTTTCTTT	CASSTRTGGEKAFF
-	once	TRBV4-1	TRBJ2-7	TGCGCCAGCAGCCAATTGGCGGGTAGCTCCTACGAGCAGTACTTC	CASSQLAGSSYEQYF
-	-	TRBV7-8	TRBJ1-6	TGTGCCAGCAGCCCAATAGGGAGCTCCTATAATTCACCCCTCCACTTT	CASSPIGSSYNSPLHF
-	-	TRBV7-9	TRBJ2-7	TGTGCCAGCAGCGACTCGCAGGGTAGAGAGTACTTC	CASSDSQGREYF
TRBD1	-	TRBV2	TRBJ2-2	TGTGCCAGCAGTGAGAGGACAGGGGGGGGAACCGGGGAGCTGTTTTTT	CASSERTGGGTGELFF
-	-	TRBV21-1	TRBJ2-7	TGTGCCAGCAGCCGTCAGACAGGGAATCCCTACGAGCAGTACTTC	CASSRQTGNPYEQYF
-	-	TRBV12-3/TRBV12-4	TRBJ2-7	TGTGCCAGCAGCAAACAGGGGAGGGAGCAGTACTTC	CASSKQGREQYF
TRBD1	-	TRBV7-9	TRBJ2-3	TGTGCCAGCAGCCCAGCCACGGGACAGGGGGCGTTTTCTGATACGCAGTATTTT	CASSPATGQGAFSDTQYF
-	-	TRBV4-1	TRBJ2-4	TGCGCCAGCAGCCAAGACTCGGCGGTAGGGGGAAACATTCAGTACTTC	CASSQDSAVGGNIQYF
-	-	TRBV5-1	TRBJ1-1	TGCGCCAGCAGCACGGACTCGAACACTGAAGCTTTCTTT	CASSTDSNTEAFF
TRBD1	-	TRBV7-9	TRBJ2-5	TGTGCCAGCAGCCCGGGACAGTACCAAGAGACCCAGTACTTC	CASSPGQYQETQYF